This T cell receptor beta chain was identified during a study of T cell repertoires in cytomegalovirus infection. This clonotype was observed many times. Its matching antigen is unknown. CDR1 and CDR2 from the germline V gene are MNHEY and SVGEGT. The CDR3 loop spans 15 amino acids. V dropped 5 bases and J dropped 0 bases, with 13 bases sitting between them. TCRdb redid the calling of the reads with MiXCR, one entry per CDR3 protein. The table has fewer than 80,000 distinct CDR3 sequences, about 4% seen once. Study conclusions and caveats: Summed public TCR beta family frequency identified CMV carriers bearing the relevant HLA.

This receptor was taken from a human donor in good health (CMV status not recorded). Some clones in this sample may be carry-over from other donors' samples. Sequenced sample: PBMCs. The chain links TRBV6-2 or TRBV6-3 to TRBJ1-1; the D gene is possibly TRBD1 (6 bases). The CDR3 coding sequence is TGTGCCAGCAGTCCCGGGGGACACATGAACACTGAAGCTTTCTTT. This gives the protein CASSPGGHMNTEAFF.